Listed below are T cell receptor beta chains from one sample, sequenced in a study of beta chain features in type 1 diabetes. The method was immunoSEQ multiplex PCR; TCRdb's version includes in-frame clones alone and lacks a portion of them. Among hundreds of thousands of clones listed, roughly an eighth were seen once. Sequencing input: naive CD4+ T cells from blood. The receptors shown here come from a man between 18 and 35 years old with type 1 diabetes. Each CDR3 is given with its conserved first and last residue. A D gene is named only where the DNA matches it firmly. Clone size is stated in some rows and not others, as once, few, many or a class when expanded.

clone size: few
J gene: TRBJ2-7
D gene: -
V gene: TRBV28
CDR3 DNA: TGTGCCAGCAGCCCCACCAAAAGGAAGCAGTACTTC
CDR3 protein: CASSPTKRKQYF

clone size: few
J gene: TRBJ2-1
D gene: TRBD2
V gene: TRBV6-5
CDR3 DNA: TGTGCCAGCAGTCGGACTAGCGGAGGATTGAATGAGCAGTTCTTC
CDR3 protein: CASSRTSGGLNEQFF

clone size: -
J gene: TRBJ2-3
D gene: -
V gene: TRBV30
CDR3 DNA: TGTGCCTGGAGGGGGGCCGGCACAGATACGCAGTATTTT
CDR3 protein: CAWRGAGTDTQYF

clone size: -
J gene: TRBJ2-3
D gene: TRBD2
V gene: TRBV29-1
CDR3 DNA: TGCAGCGTTGCTATAGCGGGGGCTAAAGATACGCAGTATTTT
CDR3 protein: CSVAIAGAKDTQYF

clone size: few
J gene: TRBJ1-2
D gene: -
V gene: TRBV7-2
CDR3 DNA: TGTGCCAGCAGCTTAGTGGGCAGTAACTATGGCTACACCTTC
CDR3 protein: CASSLVGSNYGYTF

clone size: few
J gene: TRBJ2-7
D gene: TRBD1
V gene: TRBV4-3
CDR3 DNA: TGCGCCAGCAGCCAAGATCTTCAGGGGACAGGGGTGGCCTACGAGCAGTACTTC
CDR3 protein: CASSQDLQGTGVAYEQYF

clone size: -
J gene: TRBJ2-7
D gene: -
V gene: TRBV28
CDR3 DNA: TGTGCCAGCAGGGAAGACGGGATGATCTACGAGCAGTACTTC
CDR3 protein: CASREDGMIYEQYF

clone size: few
J gene: TRBJ2-5
D gene: TRBD2
V gene: TRBV30
CDR3 DNA: TGTGCCTGGTCCCTGGGACTATCGAGCCAAGAGACCCAGTACTTC
CDR3 protein: CAWSLGLSSQETQYF

clone size: few
J gene: TRBJ1-5
D gene: -
V gene: TRBV19
CDR3 DNA: TGTGCCAGTAGTTCCGTCGGGGGCGGTACGGAGCCCCAGCATTTT
CDR3 protein: CASSSVGGGTEPQHF

clone size: -
J gene: TRBJ2-1
D gene: -
V gene: TRBV5-1
CDR3 DNA: TGCGCCAGCAGCTTGGAGGGGTCGCGGGATGAGCAGTTCTTC
CDR3 protein: CASSLEGSRDEQFF

clone size: few
J gene: TRBJ1-3
D gene: -
V gene: TRBV30
CDR3 DNA: TGTGCCTGGAGCGGCAGTGGAAACACCATATATTTT
CDR3 protein: CAWSGSGNTIYF

clone size: few
J gene: TRBJ2-5
D gene: -
V gene: TRBV27
CDR3 DNA: TGTGCCAGCAGTTGGGTAGTTGGAGAGACCCAGTACTTC
CDR3 protein: CASSWVVGETQYF

clone size: -
J gene: TRBJ1-4
D gene: -
V gene: TRBV30
CDR3 DNA: TGTGCCTGGGGGAACCCTTATGAAAAACTGTTTTTT
CDR3 protein: CAWGNPYEKLFF

clone size: -
J gene: TRBJ1-1
D gene: -
V gene: TRBV7-9
CDR3 DNA: TGTGCCAGCAGCCTCGGGGGGGACACTGAAGCTTTCTTT
CDR3 protein: CASSLGGDTEAFF

clone size: few
J gene: TRBJ1-2
D gene: -
V gene: TRBV20-1
CDR3 DNA: TGCAGTGCTAGGGGTCAGCAGGTCTTAACCTTC
CDR3 protein: CSARGQQVLTF

clone size: few
J gene: TRBJ1-5
D gene: TRBD1
V gene: TRBV7-9
CDR3 DNA: TGTGCCAGCAGCACCACAGGGGGCGCGAGTCAGCCCCAGCATTTT
CDR3 protein: CASSTTGGASQPQHF

clone size: -
J gene: TRBJ2-5
D gene: -
V gene: TRBV10-3
CDR3 DNA: TGTGCCATCAGTGAGTCGAAGAAGGTGGCGGAGACCCAGTACTTC
CDR3 protein: CAISESKKVAETQYF

clone size: few
J gene: TRBJ2-5
D gene: -
V gene: TRBV5-1
CDR3 DNA: TGCGCCAGCAGCTCCCACCAAGAGACCCAGTACTTC
CDR3 protein: CASSSHQETQYF

clone size: few
J gene: TRBJ2-7
D gene: -
V gene: TRBV11-2
CDR3 DNA: TGTGCCAGCCCCAGGGCTGTCCCCTACGAGCAGTACTTC
CDR3 protein: CASPRAVPYEQYF

clone size: -
J gene: TRBJ2-2
D gene: -
V gene: TRBV2
CDR3 DNA: TGTGCCAGCAGTGAAGCTGAGGGTAATACCGGGGAGCTGTTTTTT
CDR3 protein: CASSEAEGNTGELFF

clone size: few
J gene: TRBJ2-5
D gene: -
V gene: TRBV11-2
CDR3 DNA: TGTGCCAGCAGCTTAGCGTATGAGACCCAGTACTTC
CDR3 protein: CASSLAYETQYF

clone size: -
J gene: TRBJ2-1
D gene: -
V gene: TRBV29-1
CDR3 DNA: TGCAGCGTTCAATGGAGGAATTCCTACAATGAGCAGTTCTTC
CDR3 protein: CSVQWRNSYNEQFF

clone size: few
J gene: TRBJ1-2
D gene: TRBD1
V gene: TRBV5-6
CDR3 DNA: TGTGCCAGCAGCGGACGACAGGGATATGGCTACACCTTC
CDR3 protein: CASSGRQGYGYTF

clone size: few
J gene: TRBJ1-2
D gene: -
V gene: TRBV7-9
CDR3 DNA: TGTGCCAGCAGCCTAATGGGGGGAACCTATGGCTACACCTTC
CDR3 protein: CASSLMGGTYGYTF

clone size: -
J gene: TRBJ2-7
D gene: TRBD2
V gene: TRBV5-1
CDR3 DNA: TGCGCCAGCAGCACCGTAGCGGGAGGCCTACCCTACGAGCAGTACTTC
CDR3 protein: CASSTVAGGLPYEQYF

clone size: -
J gene: TRBJ1-2
D gene: -
V gene: TRBV18
CDR3 DNA: TGTGCCAGCTCACCACCGCCAGGGTATGTTGGCTACACCTTC
CDR3 protein: CASSPPPGYVGYTF

clone size: -
J gene: TRBJ2-6
D gene: -
V gene: TRBV27
CDR3 DNA: TGTGCCAGCAGTTCCTCGGGGGGCTCCCACTCTGGGGCCAACGTCCTGACTTTC
CDR3 protein: CASSSSGGSHSGANVLTF

clone size: -
J gene: TRBJ2-5
D gene: TRBD1
V gene: TRBV29-1
CDR3 DNA: TGCAGCGTTGAGCCGGACAGGGTGGAGACCCAGTACTTC
CDR3 protein: CSVEPDRVETQYF

clone size: -
J gene: TRBJ1-5
D gene: -
V gene: TRBV30
CDR3 DNA: TGTGCCTGGAGCGGAGGGACGGGGGCTAATCAGCCCCAGCATTTT
CDR3 protein: CAWSGGTGANQPQHF

clone size: once
J gene: TRBJ1-5
D gene: -
V gene: TRBV20-1
CDR3 DNA: TGCAGTGCTAACCAGGGTTCGCCCCAGCATTTT
CDR3 protein: CSANQGSPQHF